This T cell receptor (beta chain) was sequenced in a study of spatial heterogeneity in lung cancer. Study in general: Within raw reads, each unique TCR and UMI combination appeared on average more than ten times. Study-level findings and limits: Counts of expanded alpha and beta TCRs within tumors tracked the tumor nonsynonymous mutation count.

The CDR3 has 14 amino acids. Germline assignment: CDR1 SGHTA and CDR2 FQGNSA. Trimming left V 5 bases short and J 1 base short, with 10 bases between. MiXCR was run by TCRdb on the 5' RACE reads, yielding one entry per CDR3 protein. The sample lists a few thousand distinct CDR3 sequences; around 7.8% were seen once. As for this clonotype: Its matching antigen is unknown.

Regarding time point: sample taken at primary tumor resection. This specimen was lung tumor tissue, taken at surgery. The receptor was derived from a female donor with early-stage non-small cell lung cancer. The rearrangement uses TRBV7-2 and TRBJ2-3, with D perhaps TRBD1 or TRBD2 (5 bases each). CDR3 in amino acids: CASSPRDGTDTQYF. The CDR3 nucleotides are TGTGCCAGCAGCCCCAGGGACGGCACAGATACGCAGTATTTT.